These 10 T cell receptor beta chains came from one sample sequenced in a study of blood T cell repertoires in COVID-19. The table came from immunoSEQ multiplex PCR; TCRdb's copy has only in-frame clones and leaves some out. The sample yields about 48,000 clones, more than 70% seen once. What was sequenced was peripheral blood. The receptors were gathered from a woman in her sixties with acute or convalescent COVID-19.

The V and J genes are TRBV2 and TRBJ2-2; 8 bases fit TRBD1. Germline V gene lookup returns CDR1 SNHLY and CDR2 FYNNEI. CDR3 length equals 12 residues. V lost 11 bases and J lost 8; bases outside the gene matches: 7. CDR3 loop: CASAGGGGELFF. The CDR3 nucleotides are TGTGCCTCAGCAGGGGGCGGTGGGGAGCTGTTTTTT.

The genes are TRBV5-4 and TRBJ2-7, with D possibly matching TRBD1 (7 bases). Germline CDR1 reads SGHNT; CDR2 reads YYREEE (reference sequence). This CDR3 has 16 amino acids. The V end lost 6 bases, the J end lost 5 bases, and 24 bases lay between the germline ends. This CDR3 reads CASTLTGSGRGDEQYF. The CDR3 DNA sequence: TGTGCCAGCACTCTGACAGGGTCCGGGAGAGGCGACGAGCAGTACTTC.

The chain uses TRBV9 and TRBJ2-7; TRBD2 agrees at 7 bases. The CDR3 is made up of 14 amino acids. The germline gives CDR1 SGDLS, CDR2 YYNGEE. V dropped 0 bases and J dropped 3; count of bases not matched to a gene: 3. CDR3 residues: CASSVAPSGYEQYF. The CDR3 DNA is TGTGCCAGCAGCGTAGCTCCTAGCGGCTACGAGCAGTACTTC.

V gene TRBV19 combines with J gene TRBJ1-1, with a weak D call TRBD1 (5 bases). Germline assignment: CDR1 LNHDA and CDR2 SQIVND (reference sequence). The CDR3 covers 14 residues. The ends were cut back, 10 bases at V and 1 base at J, with 16 bases in the middle. This CDR3 reads CATLRVLGNTEAFF. The CDR3 bases are TGTGCCACCCTCAGGGTTCTCGGGAACACTGAAGCTTTCTTT.

The chain joins TRBV9 to TRBJ1-1, with a possible D match to TRBD1 (5 bases). Germline V gene lookup returns CDR1 SGDLS and CDR2 YYNGEE. The CDR3 runs 13 residues. Trimming took 4 bases from V and 7 from J, leaving 14 bases between them. This chain's CDR3 is CASSPSDRYEAFF. CDR3 DNA: TGTGCCAGCAGCCCAAGCGACAGATATGAAGCTTTCTTT.

The chain is built from TRBV23-1 and TRBJ1-2, with TRBD1 identical over 7 bases. TRBV23-1 is an open reading frame whose function is uncertain. V was clipped by 3 bases and J by 5 bases; unmatched bases: 9. This CDR3 has 15 amino acids. CDR3 amino acids: CASSHRTGQAYGYTF. Here the CDR3 DNA reads TGCGCCAGCAGTCATCGGACAGGCCAGGCTTATGGCTACACCTTC.

J is TRBJ2-5 and V is TRBV3-1 (or the pseudogene TRBV3-2); possible D gene TRBD1, 6 bases. This CDR3 spans 19 amino acids. The ends were cut back, 0 bases at V and 0 bases at J, with 20 bases in the middle. Germline CDR1 is LGHDT and CDR2 is YNNKEL (reference sequence). The CDR3 loop reads CASSQDWGPRADNQETQYF. As DNA, the CDR3 is TGTGCCAGCAGCCAAGATTGGGGGCCTCGGGCGGACAACCAAGAGACCCAGTACTTC.

V and J are TRBV6-5 and TRBJ1-1; D is ambiguous. V dropped 5 bases and J dropped 1 base, with 14 bases sitting between them. The CDR3 consists of 15 residues. Germline lookup yields CDR1 MNHEY and CDR2 SVGAGI. The CDR3 sequence: CASSKIAGGNTEAFF. CDR3 DNA sequence: TGTGCCAGCAGTAAGATAGCTGGAGGGAACACTGAAGCTTTCTTT.

The rearrangement joins TRBV30 to TRBJ1-3; TRBD1 might be the D (5 bases). V was trimmed by 5 bases and J by 1 base, leaving 9 bases between them. The germline V gene encodes CDR1 GTSNPN and CDR2 SVGIG (reference sequence). The CDR3 has 13 amino acids. The CDR3, as DNA: TGTGCCTGGGCCGGGACTTCTGGAAACACCATATATTTT. Protein: CAWAGTSGNTIYF.

The CDR3: CASSLAVGSTEAFF. In DNA, the CDR3 is TGCGCCAGCAGCTTGGCCGTGGGGAGCACTGAAGCTTTCTTT. The chain combines TRBV5-1 with TRBJ1-1; D is undetermined. V lost 0 bases and J 4 bases, leaving 10 bases between the germline ends. The CDR3 is made up of 14 amino acids. Germline V gives CDR1 SGHRS, CDR2 YFSETQ.